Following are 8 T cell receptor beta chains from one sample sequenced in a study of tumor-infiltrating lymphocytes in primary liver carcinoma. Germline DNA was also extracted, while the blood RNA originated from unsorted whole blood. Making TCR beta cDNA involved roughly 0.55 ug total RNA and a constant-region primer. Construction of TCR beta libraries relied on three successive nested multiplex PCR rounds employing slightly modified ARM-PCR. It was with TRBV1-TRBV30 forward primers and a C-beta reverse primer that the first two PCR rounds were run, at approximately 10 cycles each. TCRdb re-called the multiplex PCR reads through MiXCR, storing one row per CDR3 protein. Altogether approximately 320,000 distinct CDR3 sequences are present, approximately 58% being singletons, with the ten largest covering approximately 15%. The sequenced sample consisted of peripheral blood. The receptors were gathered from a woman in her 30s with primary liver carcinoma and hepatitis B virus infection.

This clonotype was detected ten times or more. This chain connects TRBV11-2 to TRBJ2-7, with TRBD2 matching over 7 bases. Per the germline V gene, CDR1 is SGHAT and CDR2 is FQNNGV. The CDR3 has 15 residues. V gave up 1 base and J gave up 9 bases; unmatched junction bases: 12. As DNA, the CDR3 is TGTGCCAGCAGCTTAGTGCGGGGGATTCCTAGCGCGCAGTACTTC. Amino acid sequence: CASSLVRGIPSAQYF.

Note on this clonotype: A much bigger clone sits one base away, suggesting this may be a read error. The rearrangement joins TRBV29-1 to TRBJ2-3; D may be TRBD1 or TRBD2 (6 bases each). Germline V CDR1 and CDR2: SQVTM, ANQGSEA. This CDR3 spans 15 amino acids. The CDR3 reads CSVLPTGTSTNTQYF. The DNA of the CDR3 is TGCAGCGTGCTCCCGACAGGTACTAGCACAAATACGCAGTATTTT.

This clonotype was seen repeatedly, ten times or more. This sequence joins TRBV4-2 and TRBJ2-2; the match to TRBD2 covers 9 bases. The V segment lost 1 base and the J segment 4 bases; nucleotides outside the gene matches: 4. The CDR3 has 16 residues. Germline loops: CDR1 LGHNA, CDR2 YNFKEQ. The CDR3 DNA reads TGTGCCAGCAGCCAAGCTACTAGCGGGCTCACCGGGGAGCTGTTTTTT. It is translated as CASSQATSGLTGELFF.

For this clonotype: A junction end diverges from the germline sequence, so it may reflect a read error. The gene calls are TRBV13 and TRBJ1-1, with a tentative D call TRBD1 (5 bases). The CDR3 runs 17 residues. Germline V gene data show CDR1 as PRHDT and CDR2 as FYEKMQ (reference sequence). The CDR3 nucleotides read TGTGCCAACAGCTTAGGAGGGTTTGATATCGGGGGCACTGAAGCTTTCTTT. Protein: CANSLGGFDIGGTEAFF.

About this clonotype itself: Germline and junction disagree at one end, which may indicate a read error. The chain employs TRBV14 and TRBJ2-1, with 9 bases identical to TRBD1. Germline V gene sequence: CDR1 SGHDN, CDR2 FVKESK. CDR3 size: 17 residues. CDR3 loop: CASNQEGQGTGYIEQFF. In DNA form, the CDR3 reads TGTGCCAGCAACCAAGAGGGTCAGGGGACAGGGTACATTGAGCAGTTCTTC. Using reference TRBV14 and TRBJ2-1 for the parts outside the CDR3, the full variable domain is EAGVTQFPSHSVIEKGQTVTLRCDPISGHDNLYWYRRVMGKEIKFLLHFVKESKQDESGMPNNRFLAERTGGTYSTLKVQPAELEDSGVYFCASNQEGQGTGYIEQFFGPGTRLTVL.

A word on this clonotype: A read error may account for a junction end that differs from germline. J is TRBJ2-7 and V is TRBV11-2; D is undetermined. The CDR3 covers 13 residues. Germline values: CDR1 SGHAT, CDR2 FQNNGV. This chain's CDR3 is CVSSQMAAYEQYF. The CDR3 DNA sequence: TGTGTCAGCAGCCAGATGGCAGCCTACGAGCAGTACTTC.

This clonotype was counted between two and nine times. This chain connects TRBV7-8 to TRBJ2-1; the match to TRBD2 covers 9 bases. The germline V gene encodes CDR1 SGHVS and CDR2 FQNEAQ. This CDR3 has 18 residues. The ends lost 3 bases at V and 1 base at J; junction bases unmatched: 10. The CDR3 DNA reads TGTGCCAGCAGCTTTTCCAGCGTTAGCGGGAGTTCCTACAATGAGCAGTTCTTC. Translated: CASSFSSVSGSSYNEQFF.

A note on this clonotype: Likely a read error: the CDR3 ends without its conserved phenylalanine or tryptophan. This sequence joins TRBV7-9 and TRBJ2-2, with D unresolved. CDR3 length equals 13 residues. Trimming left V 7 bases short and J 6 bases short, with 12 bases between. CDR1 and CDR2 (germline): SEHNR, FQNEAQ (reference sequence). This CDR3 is CASNPSDSGELFI. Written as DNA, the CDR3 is TGTGCCAGCAACCCCAGCGACTCCGGGGAGCTGTTTATT.